The 26 T cell receptor beta chains given below trace back to one sample, sequenced in a study of prognosis after radiotherapy for stage I lung cancer. Genomic DNA provided the template from which TCR beta CDR3 was amplified by two-round multiplex PCR. Round-one PCR had primers specific to each TRBV and TRBJ gene. TCRdb re-derived calls from the multiplex PCR reads in MiXCR, one entry per CDR3 protein. The sample holds more than 15,000 distinct CDR3 sequences, roughly 55% seen once. This specimen was PBMCs, taken before or after stereotactic body radiation therapy (not recorded which). The receptors shown here come from a donor of 50 years or more with non-small cell lung cancer.

The chain uses TRBV30 and TRBJ2-7; no reliable D call. V was shortened by 0 bases and J by 3 bases, with 12 bases between the two germline ends. Per the germline V gene, CDR1 is GTSNPN and CDR2 is SVGIG (reference sequence). This CDR3 comprises 14 residues. CDR3 coding DNA: TGTGCCTGGAGTGTCCCTATCAAAGGCTACGAGCAGTACTTC. Translated: CAWSVPIKGYEQYF.

The sample holds many counts of this clonotype. The chain uses TRBV5-5 and TRBJ2-5; the match to TRBD1 covers 7 bases. CDR3 length: 16 residues. Germline V lookup: CDR1 SGHKS, CDR2 YYEKEE (reference sequence). J lost 3 bases, V lost 4 bases, and 12 bases had no gene match. This chain's CDR3 is CASSGLTGAAKETQYF. The CDR3 bases are TGTGCCAGCAGCGGATTAACAGGGGCGGCTAAAGAGACCCAGTACTTC.

Regarding this clonotype: One end of the junction does not line up with germline, which may come from a read error. V gene TRBV5-1 combines with J gene TRBJ1-2; D uncertain. The CDR3 loop spans 13 amino acids. The germline V gene encodes CDR1 SGHRS and CDR2 YFSETQ. CDR3 in amino acids: CAISSTHGYGYTF. CDR3 nucleotide sequence: TGCGCCATCAGCTCCACTCATGGATATGGCTACACCTTC.

The chain combines TRBV11-2 with TRBJ1-2; D gene unclear. V dropped 1 base and J dropped 4 bases, with 7 bases sitting between them. The CDR3 consists of 13 residues. From germline, CDR1 is SGHAT and CDR2 FQNNGV. Here the CDR3 reads CASSLGARYGYTF. The CDR3 DNA sequence: TGTGCCAGCAGCTTAGGGGCACGCTATGGCTACACCTTC.

This clonotype is labeled as medium-sized. The chain combines TRBV28 with TRBJ1-1; D gene uncertain. The CDR3 is made up of 15 amino acids. Germline V lookup: CDR1 MDHEN, CDR2 SYDVKM. Between the trimmed V and J ends, which lost 6 bases and 0 bases, there was a span of 14 bases. The CDR3 reads CASSPQVGMNTEAFF. The CDR3, as DNA: TGTGCCAGCAGCCCGCAGGTGGGAATGAACACTGAAGCTTTCTTT.

This clonotype occurred a few times. Since a much larger clone is just one base distant, this may be a read error. This CDR3 is missing its conserved last phenylalanine or tryptophan, likely due to a read error. The DNA of the CDR3 is TGTGCCAGCAGTTTGCGGTCTGGCAATCAGCCCCAGCATCTT. This encodes CASSLRSGNQPQHL. This sequence joins TRBV27 and TRBJ1-5, with no clear D. The CDR3 is made up of 14 amino acids. Germline V gene sequence: CDR1 MNHEY, CDR2 SMNVEV (reference sequence). V was pared by 3 bases and J by 2 bases, with 8 bases between.

By sample share, this clonotype is medium-sized. The chain combines TRBV10-2 with TRBJ2-3; 8 bases match TRBD1. Trimming removed 0 bases from V and 4 bases from J; junction bases left unmatched: 6. The CDR3 extends over 16 amino acids. Germline V gene lookup returns CDR1 WSHSY and CDR2 SAAADI. CDR3 coding DNA: TGCGCCAGCAGTGAGTCCCGGGACAGGCCACCAGATACGCAGTATTTT. As protein: CASSESRDRPPDTQYF.

This clonotype is labeled medium-sized. The chain uses TRBV20-1 and TRBJ1-5; D is undetermined. The V end lost 3 bases, the J end lost 3 bases, and 9 bases lay between the germline ends. Germline V gene data show CDR1 as DFQATT and CDR2 as SNEGSKA (reference sequence). The CDR3 is 13 residues long. CDR3 sequence reads: CSASVQDNQPQHF. DNA of the CDR3: TGCAGTGCTAGCGTTCAGGACAATCAGCCCCAGCATTTT.

The chain couples TRBV27 to TRBJ1-3; 9 positions match TRBD1. The CDR3 is made up of 16 amino acids. The trim removed 5 bases at V and 0 bases at J, leaving 5 bases unmatched. Germline CDR1 and CDR2: MNHEY and SMNVEV (reference sequence). CDR3: CASSPRQGVSGNTIYF. DNA of the CDR3: TGTGCCAGCAGTCCCCGACAGGGGGTCTCTGGAAACACCATATATTTT.

This clonotype was found a few times. This rearrangement joins TRBV20-1 to TRBJ2-1; 12 nucleotides match TRBD2. V shed 5 bases, J shed 5 bases, and the junction held 10 bases outside the gene matches. This CDR3 spans 16 amino acids. Germline V gives CDR1 DFQATT, CDR2 SNEGSKA (reference sequence). The CDR3 region has the DNA TGCAGTGCTGGCCGACTAGCGGGGGTTTACAACAATGAGCAGTTCTTC. It is translated as CSAGRLAGVYNNEQFF.

A word on this clonotype: At one of its ends the junction is not consistent with the germline gene, which may arise from a read error. The DNA for the CDR3 is TGTGCCAGCAGGATTACAGGGGTCGGGTCCTATTGCTACACCTTC. Translating it yields CASRITGVGSYCYTF. This chain links TRBV27 with TRBJ1-2; TRBD1 matches 7 bases. The CDR3 has 15 amino acids. From germline, CDR1 is MNHEY and CDR2 SMNVEV (reference sequence).

The chain has TRBV4-1 and TRBJ1-2; 9 bases are shared with TRBD1. Germline lookup yields CDR1 MGHRA and CDR2 YSYEKL. This CDR3 has 14 residues. Trimming at V came to 3 bases and at J to 8 bases, leaving 7 bases not matched to a gene. The CDR3 nucleotides read TGCGCCAGCAGCCAGACAGGGGGATGGGGCGGCTACACCTTC. This codes for CASSQTGGWGGYTF.

About this clonotype itself: A read error is likely here: a far larger clone is one base away. This chain uses TRBV6-2 or TRBV6-3 with TRBJ2-5; D ambiguous. Germline V gene lookup returns CDR1 MNHEY and CDR2 SVGEGT. The CDR3 has 12 amino acids. CDR3 nucleotide sequence: TGTGCCAGCAGCTCAGACATTGAGAACCAGTACTTC. Its protein product is CASSSDIENQYF.

This clonotype was found many times. This chain connects TRBV2 to TRBJ2-7; D remains unclear. This CDR3 has 11 residues. Germline values: CDR1 SNHLY, CDR2 FYNNEI. Trimming shortened V by 3 bases and J by 4 bases, and 4 bases separated the two germline ends. This CDR3 reads CASSDDYEQYF. In DNA form, the CDR3 reads TGTGCCAGCAGTGATGATTACGAGCAGTACTTC.

This clonotype was seen repeatedly, ten times or more. This chain uses TRBV19 with TRBJ1-1, with D hard to call. Germline CDR1 and CDR2: LNHDA and SQIVND (reference sequence). The CDR3 loop spans 13 amino acids. The V end was cut by 5 bases, the J end by 9 bases, with 16 bases between. CDR3 residues: CASSLAGRSQAFF. In DNA form, the CDR3 reads TGTGCCAGTAGTCTAGCAGGTCGCTCTCAAGCTTTCTTT.

V usage is TRBV12-3 or TRBV12-4 and J usage is TRBJ2-2, with D tentatively TRBD2 (6 bases). Trimming removed 1 base from V and 7 bases from J, with 13 bases in between. The CDR3 loop spans 15 amino acids. The CDR3 protein is CASSLGLVGIGELFF. The DNA for the CDR3 is TGTGCCAGCAGTTTAGGACTAGTTGGGATCGGGGAGCTGTTTTTT.

This clonotype showed up just once. The V gene is TRBV28, the J gene TRBJ1-3; D uncertain. CDR1 MDHEN and CDR2 SYDVKM come from the germline V gene. V shed 4 bases and J shed 0 bases, with 10 bases lying between them. This CDR3 contains 15 residues. The CDR3: CASSSSGDSGNTIYF. CDR3 in DNA: TGTGCCAGCAGTTCCTCCGGGGACTCTGGAAACACCATATATTTT.

This clonotype was counted many times. V and J are TRBV6-1 and TRBJ1-4, with TRBD1 as a possible D gene (5 bases). The CDR3 is made up of 15 amino acids. V gave up 2 bases and J gave up 4 bases, with 11 bases separating them. The germline gives CDR1 MNHNS, CDR2 SASEGT. The CDR3 region has the DNA TGTGCCAGCAGTGAATGGGTAGGGGTTAATGAAAAACTGTTTTTT. Translating it yields CASSEWVGVNEKLFF.

The table lists this clonotype with many counts. The V call is TRBV15, the J call TRBJ2-7; D unclear. The CDR3 consists of 15 residues. Per germline, CDR1 LNHNV and CDR2 YYDKDF (reference sequence). Trimming took 0 bases from V and 2 from J, leaving 11 bases between them. The chain's CDR3 is CATSRDLPLTYEQYF. The CDR3 coding sequence is TGTGCCACCAGCAGAGATCTTCCGCTGACCTACGAGCAGTACTTC.

By frequency in the sample, this clonotype is medium-sized (0.01 to 0.1%). The chain recombines TRBV9 with TRBJ1-1; D gene uncertain. Trimming took off 4 bases at V and 2 bases at J, with 27 bases between the two ends. The CDR3 totals 19 residues. CDR1 and CDR2 from the germline V gene are SGDLS and YYNGEE. CDR3 residues: CASSPRSSGPRRVNTEAFF. CDR3 sequence (DNA): TGTGCCAGCAGCCCCCGTAGTAGTGGCCCGAGGCGGGTAAACACTGAAGCTTTCTTT.

In its sample, this clonotype ranks as medium-sized. The chain combines TRBV27 with TRBJ2-7, with TRBD2 identical over 8 bases. Germline CDR1 and CDR2: MNHEY and SMNVEV (reference sequence). Trimming removed 3 bases from V and 2 bases from J; junction bases left unmatched: 3. The CDR3 contains 14 residues. In nucleotides, the CDR3 is TGTGCCAGCAGTTTCGCTAGCGGGCCCTACGAGCAGTACTTC. Protein: CASSFASGPYEQYF.

This clonotype ranks as medium-sized (0.01 to 0.1%). V is TRBV20-1 and J is TRBJ2-3; perhaps TRBD1 as D (6 bases). Trimming stripped 5 bases from V and 2 bases from J, with 17 bases between. The V gene's germline CDR1 is DFQATT and CDR2 SNEGSKA (reference sequence). This CDR3 is built from 15 residues. The CDR3 region has the DNA TGCAGTGCTCAGAATAGACAGGCATCCACAGATACGCAGTATTTT. This codes for CSAQNRQASTDTQYF.

This clonotype was observed many times. J is TRBJ1-5 and V is TRBV12-3 or TRBV12-4; the D is unclear. There are 13 residues in the CDR3. V gave up 6 bases and J gave up 5 bases, with 11 bases separating them. The chain's CDR3 is CASSLLADQPQHF. DNA of the CDR3: TGTGCCAGCAGCCTTCTGGCGGATCAGCCCCAGCATTTT.

This clonotype was seen at least ten times. Relative to the germline gene, one junction end is altered; a read error may explain this. The chain joins TRBV28 to TRBJ1-2; D unresolved. The CDR3 totals 13 residues. The germline V gene encodes CDR1 MDHEN and CDR2 SYDVKM. The CDR3 DNA sequence: TGTGCCAGCAGGCAGAGGGCTAACTATGGCCACACCTTT. Its protein is CASRQRANYGHTF.

This clonotype was observed many times. CDR3 residues: CASSLGRGWETQYF. The CDR3 nucleotides read TGTGCCAGCAGCTTAGGTCGGGGTTGGGAGACCCAGTACTTC. The V and J genes are TRBV7-9 and TRBJ2-5; a possible D gene is TRBD2 (5 bases). The V end was cut by 1 base, the J end by 5 bases, with 11 bases between. Germline V gene lookup returns CDR1 SEHNR and CDR2 FQNEAQ (reference sequence). The CDR3 covers 14 residues. The complete variable domain, with remaining parts taken from reference TRBV7-9 and TRBJ2-5, reads DTGVSQNPRHKITKRGQNVTFRCDPISEHNRLYWYRQTLGQGPEFLTYFQNEAQLEKSRLLSDRFSAERPKGSFSTLEIQRTEQGDSAMYLCASSLGRGWETQYFGPGTRLLVL.

The chain is built from TRBV20-1 and TRBJ2-7, with D tentatively TRBD1 (6 bases). With 4 bases removed from V and 2 bases from J, the gap between germline ends came to 12 bases. The germline CDR1 and CDR2 sequences are DFQATT and SNEGSKA (reference sequence). This CDR3 is 13 amino acids long. The CDR3 bases are TGCAGTGCTACCCGACAGGTTACCTACGAGCAGTACTTC. Protein sequence: CSATRQVTYEQYF.